This TCR beta chain was sequenced in a study of blood T cell repertoires in COVID-19. As for the study in general: Donors in the United States, Italy and Spain gave samples during acute or convalescent COVID-19. T cells, B-cell-depleted T cells, or PBMCs provided the cDNA or gDNA that served as material.

Trimming left V 7 bases short and J 3 bases short, with 16 bases between. The CDR3 extends over 15 amino acids. The germline CDR1 and CDR2 sequences are MDHEN and SYDVKM. How the authors handled the data: Reference gene primers were amplified, and this amplification served to estimate nucleated cell counts. The table came from immunoSEQ multiplex PCR; TCRdb's copy has only in-frame clones and leaves some out. V and J calls plus clone size are reproduced from that table; the DNA served to infer D and trimming. The data show about 40,000 clones, about 80% seen once. This clonotype was sampled from an older woman with acute or convalescent COVID-19. Material for sequencing was peripheral blood. This rearrangement joins TRBV28 to TRBJ2-1; perhaps TRBD2 as D (6 bases). The chain's CDR3 is CASNPPGVLYNEQFF. The CDR3 region has the DNA TGTGCCAGCAACCCACCGGGGGTTCTCTACAATGAGCAGTTCTTC.